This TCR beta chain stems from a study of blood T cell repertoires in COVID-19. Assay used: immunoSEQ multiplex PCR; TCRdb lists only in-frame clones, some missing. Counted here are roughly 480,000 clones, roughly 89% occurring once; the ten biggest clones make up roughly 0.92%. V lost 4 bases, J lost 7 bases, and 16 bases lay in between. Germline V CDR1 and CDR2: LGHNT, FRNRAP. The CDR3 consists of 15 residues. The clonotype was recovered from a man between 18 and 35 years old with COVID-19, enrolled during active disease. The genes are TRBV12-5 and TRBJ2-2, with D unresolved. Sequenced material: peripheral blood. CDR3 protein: CASGSMGPSGGELFF. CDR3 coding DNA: TGTGCTAGTGGTTCAATGGGCCCTTCCGGCGGGGAGCTGTTTTTT.